This entry concerns a single T cell receptor beta chain. Its cognate antigen is unknown. Primers for the PCR totalled 60 Vbeta and 13 Jbeta. Profiling relied on immunoSEQ multiplex PCR, and the TCRdb table lists in-frame clones only, not all of them. The repertoire holds over 130,000 clones, with approximately 80% as singletons. Germline assignment: CDR1 SGDLS and CDR2 YYNGEE. The V gene lost 4 bases and the J gene lost 1 base, with 14 bases spanning the gap. CDR3 length equals 15 residues. The source of the sample is a study of cytomegalovirus exposure and HLA in healthy donors. In the study overall: There were around 100 million unique TCR beta sequences, drawn from 150 million to 200 million T cells, in an earlier analysis.

Study-level points and caveats: CMV serostatus was the only immune exposure information that was available.

The chain employs TRBV9 and TRBJ2-5, with D uncertain. The sequenced sample consisted of PBMCs. The source of this sequence is a man younger than 40 in good health and CMV-seropositive. The CDR3 DNA follows: TGTGCCAGCAGCCGAAATACAGCTATCCAAGAGACCCAGTACTTC. It translates to CASSRNTAIQETQYF.